This T cell receptor (beta chain) originates from a study of blood T cell repertoires in COVID-19. Germline CDR1 and CDR2: SGDLS and YYNGEE. The V end lost 2 bases, the J end lost 4 bases, and 12 bases lay between the germline ends. The CDR3 runs 15 residues. Libraries were prepared by immunoSEQ multiplex PCR; TCRdb keeps only in-frame clonotypes and omits some of them. The profile shows nearly 250,000 clones, more than 70% of them singletons. Everyone who took part was roughly 18 to 89 years old, and they came from some 23 US areas. Categorization into cohorts depended on clinical history that participants reported. Donors in Cohort 3 counted as recovered after two negative PCRs, clearance, or symptom resolution.

This chain joins TRBV9 and TRBJ2-2; the D gene is possibly TRBD1 (5 bases). Sequenced sample: PBMCs or T cells enriched from blood (not recorded which). The TCR sequence derives from a woman in her forties or fifties who had recovered from COVID-19. Written as DNA, the CDR3 is TGTGCCAGCAGCGTGGCAGGGATGATCACCGGGGAGCTGTTTTTT. Its protein is CASSVAGMITGELFF.